This record concerns one T cell receptor (beta chain) sequence. Its target is unknown. These data belong to a study of T cells in Graves' hyperthyroidism and ophthalmopathy. Germline loops: CDR1 SEHNR, CDR2 FQNEAQ (reference sequence). There are 14 residues in the CDR3. V was clipped by 1 base and J by 5 bases, with 11 bases between them. Researchers took RNA transcripts and amplified the TCR beta CDR3 regions from them. The HTBI primer set served for first-round RT-PCR of the TCR CDR3. TCRdb processed the multiplex PCR reads anew with MiXCR; each CDR3 protein has one entry. Of a few hundred thousand distinct CDR3 sequences in the sample, more than 45% are singletons; the top ten hold about 20%. Regarding the study as a whole: Model-based prediction identified ophthalmopathy a median about 6.8 months prior to its onset. By a 13 V-J model, ophthalmopathy was set apart from stable hyperthyroidism. Most thyroid clonotypes that were expanded above 0.001 also turned up in blood.

This receptor was obtained from an adult woman with Graves' disease, either hyperthyroidism or ophthalmopathy (not recorded which). The V and J genes are TRBV7-9 and TRBJ1-2; tentative D call: TRBD1 (5 bases). Source material: peripheral blood or thyroid tissue (not recorded which). This CDR3 is CASSLDVDSYGYTF. The CDR3 bases are TGTGCCAGCAGCTTAGACGTAGACAGTTATGGCTACACCTTC.